This T cell receptor (beta chain) was sequenced in a study of T cell changes during pregnancy in multiple sclerosis. Here immunoSEQ multiplex PCR was the method, and the copy in TCRdb shows in-frame clones only, minus some. The data show about 57,000 clones, with 92% seen just once and about 0.21% held by the top ten. This specimen consisted of CD4+ T cells from peripheral blood mononuclear cells, obtained in the second trimester of pregnancy. This clonotype was obtained from a female donor with multiple sclerosis, enrolled in a pregnancy study.

CDR3 residues: CASSSSGGAYEQYF. The DNA for the CDR3 is TGTGCCAGTAGCAGTAGCGGGGGAGCCTACGAGCAGTACTTC. V gene TRBV19 combines with J gene TRBJ2-7, with 9 bases lining up with TRBD2. V shed 6 bases and J 2 bases; nucleotides not matched to a gene: 5. Germline CDR1 LNHDA, CDR2 SQIVND (reference sequence). The CDR3 is made up of 14 amino acids.